This TCR beta chain was recorded in a study of cytomegalovirus exposure and HLA in healthy donors. Study observations and caveats: Most sequenced TCRs were rare (though some public TCRs occurred in many donors). The records held CMV serostatus as the only immune exposure information.

All donors participated as healthy donors of bone marrow. The V and J ends lost 3 bases and 1 base respectively, with 7 bases between them. This CDR3 region has 13 residues. The germline CDR1 and CDR2 sequences are KGHSH and LQKENI. Primers for the PCR totalled 60 Vbeta and 13 Jbeta. In the authors' workflow: The authors later counted 75 million to 90 million unique TCR beta chains, roughly 10 million of them shared. Assay used: immunoSEQ multiplex PCR; TCRdb lists only in-frame clones, some missing. V, J and clone size derive from that table, while D and trimming were established from the DNA sequence. The table records tens of thousands of clones, about 70% of them present only once. As regards this clone: Its antigen is currently unknown.

The specimen sequenced was PBMCs. The V call is TRBV18, the J call TRBJ2-7; D might be TRBD1 (6 bases). This TCR came from a man aged 40-49 years in good health and CMV-seropositive. The CDR3 nucleotides read TGTGCCAGCTCACCCGGGACATCCTACGAGCAGTACTTC. Its translation is CASSPGTSYEQYF.